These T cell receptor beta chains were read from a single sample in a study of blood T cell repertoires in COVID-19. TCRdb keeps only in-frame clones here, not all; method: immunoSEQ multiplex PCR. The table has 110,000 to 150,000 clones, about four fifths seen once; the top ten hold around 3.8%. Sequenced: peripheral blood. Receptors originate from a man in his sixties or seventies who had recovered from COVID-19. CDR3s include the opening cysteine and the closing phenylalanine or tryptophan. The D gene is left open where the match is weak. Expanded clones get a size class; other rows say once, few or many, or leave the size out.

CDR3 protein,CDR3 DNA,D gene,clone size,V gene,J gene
CASSLAGGEDYGYTF,TGTGCCAGCAGTTTGGCAGGGGGAGAAGACTATGGCTACACCTTC,TRBD1,-,TRBV27,TRBJ1-2
CASSVSPDSSYEQYF,TGTGCCAGCAGCGTAAGCCCTGACAGTTCCTACGAGCAGTACTTC,-,few,TRBV9,TRBJ2-7
CASGGLSFSNQPQHF,TGTGCCAGCGGGGGGTTGAGCTTTAGCAATCAGCCCCAGCATTTT,-,once,TRBV28,TRBJ1-5
CASSSGGVGETQYF,TGTGCCAGCAGCTCGGGGGGTGTAGGGGAGACCCAGTACTTC,TRBD2,-,TRBV5-4,TRBJ2-5
CASSRRGPAGELFF,TGTGCCAGCAGCCGCAGGGGGCCGGCCGGGGAGCTGTTTTTT,TRBD1,-,TRBV13,TRBJ2-2
CATRDGTPTYNEQFF,TGTGCCACTAGGGACGGGACTCCGACCTACAATGAGCAGTTCTTC,-,few,TRBV10-3,TRBJ2-1
CASTGKSSGNTIYF,TGTGCCAGCACGGGGAAAAGCTCTGGAAACACCATATATTTT,-,once,TRBV6-6,TRBJ1-3
CAISSLHSYNEQFF,TGTGCCATCTCATCATTACACTCCTACAATGAGCAGTTCTTC,-,few,TRBV30,TRBJ2-1
CAISALTSGASTDTQYF,TGTGCCATCAGTGCCTTGACTAGCGGGGCTAGCACAGATACGCAGTATTTT,TRBD2,-,TRBV10-3,TRBJ2-3
CASSLLSGQETQYF,TGTGCCAGCTCACTCTTGTCCGGCCAAGAGACCCAGTACTTC,-,-,TRBV18,TRBJ2-5
CASSPRAGGNTEAFF,TGCGCCAGCAGCCCCCGGGCAGGGGGGAACACTGAAGCTTTCTTT,TRBD1,-,TRBV5-1,TRBJ1-1
CATSDRPTGGLAAGELFF,TGTGCCACCAGTGATCGCCCGACAGGGGGACTAGCGGCCGGGGAGCTGTTTTTT,TRBD2,-,TRBV24-1,TRBJ2-2
CASSLLGPTEAFF,TGTGCCAGCAGCTTACTTGGGCCCACTGAAGCTTTCTTT,-,-,TRBV7-3,TRBJ1-1
CASSQESVGRTSSVHNEQFF,TGCGCCAGCAGCCAAGAGAGTGTAGGGAGGACTAGCTCCGTCCACAATGAGCAGTTCTTC,TRBD2,-,TRBV4-3,TRBJ2-1
CASSQVQGYEQYF,TGCGCCAGCAGCCAGGTACAGGGGTACGAGCAGTACTTC,TRBD1,once,TRBV4-1,TRBJ2-7
CASSVGTTYEQYF,TGTGCCAGCAGCGTTGGGACAACCTACGAGCAGTACTTC,-,-,TRBV7-8,TRBJ2-7
CAISGGQGPMTGELFF,TGTGCCATCAGTGGGGGACAGGGCCCGATGACCGGGGAGCTGTTTTTT,TRBD1,-,TRBV10-3,TRBJ2-2
CASSLKTGSGPYNEQFF,TGTGCCAGCAGCCTAAAAACCGGGTCGGGTCCGTACAATGAGCAGTTCTTC,-,-,TRBV7-2,TRBJ2-1
CASSLAGGGTGELFF,TGTGCCAGCAGTTTAGCGGGAGGGGGCACCGGGGAGCTGTTTTTT,TRBD2,-,TRBV6-2/TRBV6-3,TRBJ2-2
CASRVGGVPDEQYF,TGTGCCAGCAGGGTCGGAGGGGTCCCGGACGAGCAGTACTTC,-,-,TRBV28,TRBJ2-7
CASSPGWTGGSEQYF,TGCGCCAGCAGCCCGGGGTGGACAGGGGGCTCCGAGCAGTACTTC,TRBD1,few,TRBV5-1,TRBJ2-7
CASSDYRAGTEAFF,TGCGCCAGCAGTGACTACAGGGCTGGCACTGAAGCTTTCTTT,-,few,TRBV10-1,TRBJ1-1
CASSVEASGVSEQYF,TGTGCCAGCAGCGTAGAGGCTAGCGGGGTTTCCGAGCAGTACTTC,TRBD2,-,TRBV9,TRBJ2-7
CATSRARQGAGGEAFF,TGTGCCACCAGCAGAGCTAGACAGGGGGCTGGAGGTGAAGCTTTCTTT,TRBD1,-,TRBV15,TRBJ1-1
CASSPRDREQETQYF,TGTGCCAGCTCACCCCGGGACAGGGAACAAGAGACCCAGTACTTC,TRBD1,-,TRBV18,TRBJ2-5
CSVDRPGASGEQYF,TGCAGCGTTGACCGACCAGGTGCGTCCGGCGAGCAGTACTTC,-,few,TRBV29-1,TRBJ2-7